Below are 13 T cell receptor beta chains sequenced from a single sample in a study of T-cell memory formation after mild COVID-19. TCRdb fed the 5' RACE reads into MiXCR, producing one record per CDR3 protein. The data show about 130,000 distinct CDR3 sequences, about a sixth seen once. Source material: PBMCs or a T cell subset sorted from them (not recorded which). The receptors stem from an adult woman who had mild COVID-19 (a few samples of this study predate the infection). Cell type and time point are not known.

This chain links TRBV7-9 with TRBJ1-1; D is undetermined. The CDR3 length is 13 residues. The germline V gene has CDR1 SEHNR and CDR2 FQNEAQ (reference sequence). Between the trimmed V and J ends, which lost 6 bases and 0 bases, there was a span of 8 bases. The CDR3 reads CASRYKMNTEAFF. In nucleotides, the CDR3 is TGTGCCAGCAGATATAAAATGAACACTGAAGCTTTCTTT.

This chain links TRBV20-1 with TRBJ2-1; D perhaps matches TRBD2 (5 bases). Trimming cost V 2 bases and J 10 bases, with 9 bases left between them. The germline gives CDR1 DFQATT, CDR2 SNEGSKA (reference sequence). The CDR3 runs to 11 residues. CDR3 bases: TGCAGTGCTAGACTAGCAAAGGAGCAGTTCTTC. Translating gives CSARLAKEQFF.

The CDR3 bases are TGCAGCGTTGGGGCTGATCATGAAAAACTGTTTTTT. Translated: CSVGADHEKLFF. This chain joins TRBV29-1 and TRBJ1-4, with D hard to call. From germline, CDR1 is SQVTM and CDR2 ANQGSEA. The germline V and J ends were trimmed by 4 bases and 6 bases, with 9 bases remaining between them. This CDR3 spans 12 amino acids.

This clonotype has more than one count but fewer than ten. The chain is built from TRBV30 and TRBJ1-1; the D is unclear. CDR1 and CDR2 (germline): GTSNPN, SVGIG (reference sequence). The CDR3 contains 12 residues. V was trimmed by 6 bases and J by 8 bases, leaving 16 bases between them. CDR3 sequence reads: CACSQSTDEAFF. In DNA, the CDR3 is TGTGCCTGTTCTCAATCGACGGACGAAGCTTTCTTT. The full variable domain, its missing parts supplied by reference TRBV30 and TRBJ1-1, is SQTIHQWPATLVQPVGSPLSLECTVEGTSNPNLYWYRQAAGRGLQLLFYSVGIGQISSEVPQNLSASRPQDRQFILSSKKLLLSDSGFYLCACSQSTDEAFFGQGTRLTVV.

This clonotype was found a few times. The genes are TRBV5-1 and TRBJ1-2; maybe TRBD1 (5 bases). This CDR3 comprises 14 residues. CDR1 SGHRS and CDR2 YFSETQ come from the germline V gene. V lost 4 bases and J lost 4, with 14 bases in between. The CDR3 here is CASSALDSPYGYTF. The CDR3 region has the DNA TGCGCCAGCAGCGCGCTCGACAGCCCCTATGGCTACACCTTC. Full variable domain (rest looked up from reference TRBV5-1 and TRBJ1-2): KAGVTQTPRYLIKTRGQQVTLSCSPISGHRSVSWYQQTPGQGLQFLFEYFSETQRNKGNFPGRFSGRQFSNSRSEMNVSTLELGDSALYLCASSALDSPYGYTFGSGTRLTVV.

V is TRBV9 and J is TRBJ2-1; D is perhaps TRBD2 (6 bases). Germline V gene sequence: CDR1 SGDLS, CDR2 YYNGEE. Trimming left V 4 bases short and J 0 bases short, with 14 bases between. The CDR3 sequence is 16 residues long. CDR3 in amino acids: CASSFSGASSYNEQFF. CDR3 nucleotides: TGTGCCAGCAGCTTCTCGGGAGCTAGCTCCTACAATGAGCAGTTCTTC.

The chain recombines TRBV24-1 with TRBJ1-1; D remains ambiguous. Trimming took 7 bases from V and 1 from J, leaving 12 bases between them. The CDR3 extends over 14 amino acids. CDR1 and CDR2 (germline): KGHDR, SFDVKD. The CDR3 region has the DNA TGTGCCACCAGACCGGGAGGGCCGAACACTGAAGCTTTCTTT. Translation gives CATRPGGPNTEAFF.

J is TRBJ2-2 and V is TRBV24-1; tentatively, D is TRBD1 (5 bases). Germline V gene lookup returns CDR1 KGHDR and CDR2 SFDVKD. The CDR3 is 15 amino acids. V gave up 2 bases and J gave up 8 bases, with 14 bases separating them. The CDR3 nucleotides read TGTGCCACCAGTGATTCCCCTCCAAGACAGGGGGAGCTGTTTTTT. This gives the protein CATSDSPPRQGELFF.

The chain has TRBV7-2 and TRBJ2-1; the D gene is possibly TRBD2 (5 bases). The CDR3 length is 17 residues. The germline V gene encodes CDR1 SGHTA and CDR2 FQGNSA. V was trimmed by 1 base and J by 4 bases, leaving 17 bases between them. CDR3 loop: CASSLVFHTRTYNEQFF. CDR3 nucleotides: TGTGCCAGCAGCTTAGTCTTTCACACTAGAACATACAATGAGCAGTTCTTC.

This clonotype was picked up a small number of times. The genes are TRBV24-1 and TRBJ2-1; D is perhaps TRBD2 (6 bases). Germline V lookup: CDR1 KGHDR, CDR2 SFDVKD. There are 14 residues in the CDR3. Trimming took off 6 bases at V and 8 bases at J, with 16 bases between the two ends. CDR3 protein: CATSYGGLVDEQFF. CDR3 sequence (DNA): TGTGCCACCAGTTATGGGGGACTGGTAGATGAGCAGTTCTTC.

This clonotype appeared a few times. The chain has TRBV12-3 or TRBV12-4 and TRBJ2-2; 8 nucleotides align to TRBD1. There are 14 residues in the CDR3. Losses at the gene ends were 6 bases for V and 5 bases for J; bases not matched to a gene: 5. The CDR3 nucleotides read TGTGCCAGCAGACCCGGACAGGGAACCGGGGAGCTGTTTTTT. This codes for CASRPGQGTGELFF.

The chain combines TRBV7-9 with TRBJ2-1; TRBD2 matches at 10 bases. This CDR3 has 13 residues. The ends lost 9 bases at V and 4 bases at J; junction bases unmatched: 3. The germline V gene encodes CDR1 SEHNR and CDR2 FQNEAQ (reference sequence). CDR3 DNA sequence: TGTGCCAGTTCTAGCGGGAGTTACAATGAGCAGTTCTTC. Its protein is CASSSGSYNEQFF.

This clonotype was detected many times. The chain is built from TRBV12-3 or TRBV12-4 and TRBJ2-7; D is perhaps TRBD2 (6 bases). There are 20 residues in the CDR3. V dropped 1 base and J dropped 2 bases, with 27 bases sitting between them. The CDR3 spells CASSLGLRRGVALLTYEQYF. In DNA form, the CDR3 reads TGTGCCAGCAGTTTAGGGCTTAGGAGGGGTGTGGCCCTACTTACCTACGAGCAGTACTTC.